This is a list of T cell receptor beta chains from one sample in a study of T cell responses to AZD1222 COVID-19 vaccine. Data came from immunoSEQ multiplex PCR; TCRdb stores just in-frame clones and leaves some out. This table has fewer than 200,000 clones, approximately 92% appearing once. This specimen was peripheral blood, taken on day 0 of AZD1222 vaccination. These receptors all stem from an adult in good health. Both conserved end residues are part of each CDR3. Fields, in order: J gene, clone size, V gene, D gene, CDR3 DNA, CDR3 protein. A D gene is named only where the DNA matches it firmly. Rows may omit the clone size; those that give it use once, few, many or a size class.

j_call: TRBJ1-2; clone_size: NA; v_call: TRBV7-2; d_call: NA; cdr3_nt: TGTGCCAGCAGCTTAGGGGGCACCGACTATGGCTACACCTTC; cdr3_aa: CASSLGGTDYGYTF
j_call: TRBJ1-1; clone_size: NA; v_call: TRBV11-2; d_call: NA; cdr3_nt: TGTGCCAGCAGCTTAGGGCAGGGAAGTACTGAAGCTTTCTTT; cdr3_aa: CASSLGQGSTEAFF
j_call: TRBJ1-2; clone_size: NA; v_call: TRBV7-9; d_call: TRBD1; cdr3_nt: TGTGCCAGCAGCTCTCAAGCAGGGGGGAGTAACTATGGCTACACCTTC; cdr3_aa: CASSSQAGGSNYGYTF
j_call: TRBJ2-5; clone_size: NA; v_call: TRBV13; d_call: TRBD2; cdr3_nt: TGTGCCAGCAGCTTTGGACTAGCGGGAGTAGGGGAGGAGACCCAGTACTTC; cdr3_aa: CASSFGLAGVGEETQYF
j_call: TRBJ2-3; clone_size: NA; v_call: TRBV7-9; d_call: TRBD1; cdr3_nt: TGTGCCAGCAGCTTACCGCGCCAGGGGGTTACAGATACGCAGTATTTT; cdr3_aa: CASSLPRQGVTDTQYF
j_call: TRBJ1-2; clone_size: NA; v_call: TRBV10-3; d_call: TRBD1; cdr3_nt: TGTGCCATCAGTGAGCCAGGGGGTCGAAACTATGGCTACACCTTC; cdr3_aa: CAISEPGGRNYGYTF
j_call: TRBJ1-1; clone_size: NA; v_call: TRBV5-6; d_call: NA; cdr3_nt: TGTGCCAGCAGCTTGGCGGCCGCACGGGAGACTGAAGCTTTCTTT; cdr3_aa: CASSLAAARETEAFF
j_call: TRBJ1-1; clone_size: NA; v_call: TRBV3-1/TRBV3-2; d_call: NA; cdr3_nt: TGTGCCAGCAGCCAAGGACAGAACACTGAAGCTTTCTTT; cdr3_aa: CASSQGQNTEAFF
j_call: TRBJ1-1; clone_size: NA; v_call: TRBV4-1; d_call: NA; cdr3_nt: TGCGCCAGCAGCCCACTAACAGGGCAGAACACTGAAGCTTTCTTT; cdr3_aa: CASSPLTGQNTEAFF
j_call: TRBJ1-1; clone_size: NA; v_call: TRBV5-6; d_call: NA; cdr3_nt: TGTGCCAGCAGCCGCCAAGACACTGAAGCTTTCTTT; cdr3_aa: CASSRQDTEAFF
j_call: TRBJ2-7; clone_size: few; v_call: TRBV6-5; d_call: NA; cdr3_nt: TGTGCCAGCAGTTATCCGGGAAGGGTCAACGAGCAGTACTTC; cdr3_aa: CASSYPGRVNEQYF
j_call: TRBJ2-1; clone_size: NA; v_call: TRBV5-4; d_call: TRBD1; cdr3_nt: TGTGCCAGCAGCTTGGAGAGGGGGCGAAATGAGCAGTTCTTC; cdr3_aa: CASSLERGRNEQFF
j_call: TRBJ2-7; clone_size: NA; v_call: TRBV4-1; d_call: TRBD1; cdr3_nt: TGCGCCAGCAGCCAATCTCCAAGGGGGCCGCGTGTTACCGAGCAGTACTTC; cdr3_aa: CASSQSPRGPRVTEQYF
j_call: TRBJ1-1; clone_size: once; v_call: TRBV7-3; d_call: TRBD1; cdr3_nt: TGTGCCAGCAGCTCGACAGGGTTAGCTGAAGCTTTCTTT; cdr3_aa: CASSSTGLAEAFF
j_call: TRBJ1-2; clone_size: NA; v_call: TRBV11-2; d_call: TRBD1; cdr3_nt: TGTGCCAGCTCACGACAGGGGGATGGCTACACCTTC; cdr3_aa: CASSRQGDGYTF
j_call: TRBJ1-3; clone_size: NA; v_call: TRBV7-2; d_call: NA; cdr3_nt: TGTGCCAGCAGCCCTCAAGGGCTGAGAAACACCATATATTTT; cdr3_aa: CASSPQGLRNTIYF
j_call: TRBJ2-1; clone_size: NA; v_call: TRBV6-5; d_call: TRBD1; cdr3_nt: TGTGCCAGCAGGGGACCGGGACAGGGGGCCGGTGAGCAGTTCTTC; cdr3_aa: CASRGPGQGAGEQFF
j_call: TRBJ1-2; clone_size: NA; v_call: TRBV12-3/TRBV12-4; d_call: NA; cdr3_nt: TGTGCCAGCAGTTTATTGGCAGACAGCTACACCTTC; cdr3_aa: CASSLLADSYTF
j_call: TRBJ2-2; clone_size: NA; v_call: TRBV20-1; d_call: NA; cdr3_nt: TGCAGTGCTAGAGGGACCGGGGAGCTGTTTTTT; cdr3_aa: CSARGTGELFF
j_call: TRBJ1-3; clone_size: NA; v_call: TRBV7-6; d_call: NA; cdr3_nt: TGTGCCAGCAGCTTAGCTGGCACCGACGGAAACACCATATATTTT; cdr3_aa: CASSLAGTDGNTIYF
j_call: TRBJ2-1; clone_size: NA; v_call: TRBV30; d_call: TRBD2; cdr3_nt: TGTGCCTGGGGTGGACTAGCGGGAGGGAAGTACAATGAGCAGTTCTTC; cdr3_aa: CAWGGLAGGKYNEQFF
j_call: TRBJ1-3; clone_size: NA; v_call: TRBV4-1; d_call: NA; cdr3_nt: TGCGCCAGCAGCCAAGGAGGCAGTAGGGGACATAGCTCTGGAAACACCATATATTTT; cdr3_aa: CASSQGGSRGHSSGNTIYF
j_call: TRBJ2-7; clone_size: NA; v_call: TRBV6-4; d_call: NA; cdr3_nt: TGTGCCAGCAGTGACTCGAGAAAGTCTGGTAGGGACCTAAGTCACTGCGAGCAGTACTTC; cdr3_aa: CASSDSRKSGRDLSHCEQYF
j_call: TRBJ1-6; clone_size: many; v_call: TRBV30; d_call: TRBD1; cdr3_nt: TGTGCCTGGAGAGGACAGGGGGCCTCCTATAATTCACCCCTCCACTTT; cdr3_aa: CAWRGQGASYNSPLHF
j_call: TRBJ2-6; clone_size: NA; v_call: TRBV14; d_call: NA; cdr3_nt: TGTGCCAGCAGCCCCTCCTCTGGGGCCAACGTCCTGACTTTC; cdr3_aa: CASSPSSGANVLTF
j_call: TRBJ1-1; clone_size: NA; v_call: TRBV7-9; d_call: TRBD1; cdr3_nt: TGTGCCAGCAGCTTAACAGGGGTCCCTGAAGCTTTCTTT; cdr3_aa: CASSLTGVPEAFF
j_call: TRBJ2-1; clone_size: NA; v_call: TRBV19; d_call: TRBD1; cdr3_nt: TGTGCCAGTAGTATGTGGGACAGGGCTAACAATGAGCAGTTCTTC; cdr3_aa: CASSMWDRANNEQFF
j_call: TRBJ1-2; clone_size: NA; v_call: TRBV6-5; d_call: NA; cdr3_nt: TGTGCCAGCACCGAGGGTCGGTTAAATGGCTACACCTTC; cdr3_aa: CASTEGRLNGYTF
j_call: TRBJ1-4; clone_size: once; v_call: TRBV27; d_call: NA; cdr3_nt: TGTGCCAGCAGTTTAAAGCCAGTCGAGGGTAATGAAAAACTGTTTTTT; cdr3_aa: CASSLKPVEGNEKLFF
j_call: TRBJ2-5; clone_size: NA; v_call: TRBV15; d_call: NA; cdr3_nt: TGTGCCACCAGCAGAGTGTCAGGAACGAGAAGGGAGACCCAGTACTTC; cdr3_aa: CATSRVSGTRRETQYF
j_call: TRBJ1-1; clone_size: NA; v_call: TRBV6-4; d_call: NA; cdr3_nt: TGTGCCAGCAGTTCAGGGATTTTGGGCACTGAAGCTTTCTTT; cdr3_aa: CASSSGILGTEAFF
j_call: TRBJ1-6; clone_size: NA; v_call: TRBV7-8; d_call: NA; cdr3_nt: TGTGCCAGCAGCGTGAGACGGGTCGCCTATAATTCACCCCTCCACTTT; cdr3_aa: CASSVRRVAYNSPLHF
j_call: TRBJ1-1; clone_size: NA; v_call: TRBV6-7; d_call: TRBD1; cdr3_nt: TGTGCCAGCAGTACCATGGACAGGGAAGCTTTCTTT; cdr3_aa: CASSTMDREAFF
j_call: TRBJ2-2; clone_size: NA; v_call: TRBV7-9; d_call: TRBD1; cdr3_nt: TGTGCCAGCAGCCCCCGGGACAGGTCCGGGGAGCTGTTTTTT; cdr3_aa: CASSPRDRSGELFF
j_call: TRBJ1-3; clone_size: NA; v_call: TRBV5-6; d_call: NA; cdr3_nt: TGTGCCAGCAGCTTACAGGGCGGAAACACCATATATTTT; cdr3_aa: CASSLQGGNTIYF
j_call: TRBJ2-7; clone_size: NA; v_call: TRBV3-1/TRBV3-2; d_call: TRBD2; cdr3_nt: TGTGCCAGCACAGCGGGAGGAAGCCACGAGCAGTACTTC; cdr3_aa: CASTAGGSHEQYF
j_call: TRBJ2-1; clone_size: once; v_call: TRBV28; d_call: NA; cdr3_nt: TGTGCCAGTCAGGGTTTCAACAATGAGCAGTTCTTC; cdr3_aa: CASQGFNNEQFF
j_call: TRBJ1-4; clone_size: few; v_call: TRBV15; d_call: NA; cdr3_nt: TGTGCCACCAGCCCCTACGGGAGTGAAAAACTGTTTTTT; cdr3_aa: CATSPYGSEKLFF
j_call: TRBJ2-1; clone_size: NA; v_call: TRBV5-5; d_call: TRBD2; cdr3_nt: TGTGCCAGCAGCTTGGGCGGGACTAGCTCCTACAATGAGCAGTTCTTC; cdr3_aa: CASSLGGTSSYNEQFF
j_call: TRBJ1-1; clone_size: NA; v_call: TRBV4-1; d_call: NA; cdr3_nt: TGCGCCAGCAGCCCAGAACCCGGGACTGCGAACACTGAAGCTTTCTTT; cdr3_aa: CASSPEPGTANTEAFF
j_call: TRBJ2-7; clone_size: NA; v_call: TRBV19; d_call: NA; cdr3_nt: TGTGCCAGTAGTCTCCAGGGGGGTTACGAGCAGTACTTC; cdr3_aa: CASSLQGGYEQYF
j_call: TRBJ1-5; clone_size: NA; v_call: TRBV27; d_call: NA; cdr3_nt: TGTGCCAGCAGACCAGGGAGCAATCAGCCCCAGCATTTT; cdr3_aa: CASRPGSNQPQHF
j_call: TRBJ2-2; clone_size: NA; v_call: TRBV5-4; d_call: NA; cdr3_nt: TGTGCCAGCAGCTCATACAGCAACACCGGGGAGCTGTTTTTT; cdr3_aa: CASSSYSNTGELFF
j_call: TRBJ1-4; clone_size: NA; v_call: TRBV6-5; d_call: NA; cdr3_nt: TGTGCCAGCAGTTTTCTACAGTCAACTAATGAAAAACTGTTTTTT; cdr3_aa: CASSFLQSTNEKLFF
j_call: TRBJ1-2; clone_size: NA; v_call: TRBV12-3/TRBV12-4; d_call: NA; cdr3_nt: TGTGCCAGCAGTTTAGTCAGGGAGGCGGGCTACACCTTC; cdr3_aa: CASSLVREAGYTF
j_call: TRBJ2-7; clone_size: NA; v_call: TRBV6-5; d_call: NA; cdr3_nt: TGTGCCAGCAGACTCCGGGACCCCTACGAGCAGTACTTC; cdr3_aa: CASRLRDPYEQYF
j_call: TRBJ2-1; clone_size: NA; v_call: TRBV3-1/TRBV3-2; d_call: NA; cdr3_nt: TGTGCCAGCAGCCAAGGTCTAGAAGGTGAGCAGTTCTTC; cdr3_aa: CASSQGLEGEQFF
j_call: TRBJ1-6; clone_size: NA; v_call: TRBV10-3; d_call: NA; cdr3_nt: TGTGCCATTGGAAAAGAATTGGATAATTCACCCCTCCACTTT; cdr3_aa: CAIGKELDNSPLHF
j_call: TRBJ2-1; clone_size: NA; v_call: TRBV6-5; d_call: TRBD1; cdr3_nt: TGTGCCAGCAGGGTAGGACAGGCCTCCTACAATGAGCAGTTCTTC; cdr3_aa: CASRVGQASYNEQFF
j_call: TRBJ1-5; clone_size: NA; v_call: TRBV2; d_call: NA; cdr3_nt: TGTGCCAGCAGTGAACATCGGGCTCTGGGGCCCCAGCATTTT; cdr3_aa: CASSEHRALGPQHF
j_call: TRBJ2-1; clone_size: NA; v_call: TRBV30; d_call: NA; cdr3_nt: TGTGCCTGGAGTAGGCTTCATCGTGAGCAGTTCTTC; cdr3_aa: CAWSRLHREQFF
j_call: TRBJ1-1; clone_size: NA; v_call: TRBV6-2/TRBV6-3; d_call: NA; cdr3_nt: TGTGCCAGCAGTTACTCGTCAAGGGGGAACACTGAAGCTTTCTTT; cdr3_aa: CASSYSSRGNTEAFF
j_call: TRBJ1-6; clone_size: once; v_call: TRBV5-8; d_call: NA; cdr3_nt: TGTGCCAGCAGCCGAGGAACAGGAATTAATTCACCCCTCCACTTT; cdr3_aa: CASSRGTGINSPLHF